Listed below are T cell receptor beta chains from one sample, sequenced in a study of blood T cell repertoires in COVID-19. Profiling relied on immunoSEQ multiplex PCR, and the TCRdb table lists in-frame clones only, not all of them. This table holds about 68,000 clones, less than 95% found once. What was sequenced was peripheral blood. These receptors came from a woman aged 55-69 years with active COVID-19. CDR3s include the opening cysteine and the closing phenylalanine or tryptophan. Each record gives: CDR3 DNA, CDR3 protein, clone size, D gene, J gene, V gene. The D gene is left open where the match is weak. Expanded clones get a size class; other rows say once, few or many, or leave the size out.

TGTGCCAGCAGTCCGGGACAGCGAAATCAGCCCCAGCATTTT,CASSPGQRNQPQHF,-,TRBD1,TRBJ1-5,TRBV6-5
TGTGCCAGCACCCCGAGCCGATTTACCGGGGAGCTGTTTTTT,CASTPSRFTGELFF,-,-,TRBJ2-2,TRBV5-4
TGCGCCAGCAGCTTGGCGTTCAGGACATCACTTACCACCGGGGAGCTGTTTTTT,CASSLAFRTSLTTGELFF,once,-,TRBJ2-2,TRBV5-1
TGTGCCACCAGCAGAGTAGTGCGGGCGTCCTACGAGCAGTACTTC,CATSRVVRASYEQYF,-,-,TRBJ2-7,TRBV15
TGTGCCAGCAAACTAGGCTTGACTGAAGCTTTCTTT,CASKLGLTEAFF,-,-,TRBJ1-1,TRBV28
TGTGCCAGCAGCTTAGAGGTGGGGGCAACCCAGTACTTC,CASSLEVGATQYF,-,-,TRBJ2-5,TRBV7-2
TGTGCCAGTAGCCTACCTAGCGGGAGGGCCGGCAATGAGCAGTTCTTC,CASSLPSGRAGNEQFF,-,TRBD2,TRBJ2-1,TRBV19
TGTGCCAGCAGTGCAGGACTATCGGCTACGCAGTATTTT,CASSAGLSATQYF,-,-,TRBJ2-3,TRBV27
TGTGCCAGCAGTGTCCAGGGGGCGGGTTACGAGCAGTACTTC,CASSVQGAGYEQYF,-,TRBD1,TRBJ2-7,TRBV2
TGTGCCAGCAGTTACGCGGGAAATTCACCCCTCCACTTT,CASSYAGNSPLHF,-,-,TRBJ1-6,TRBV6-5
TGTGCCAGCAGCTTAGGGCGGGTCAGCACAGATACGCAGTATTTT,CASSLGRVSTDTQYF,-,-,TRBJ2-3,TRBV7-9
TGCGCCAGCAGCTTGTTGGGACAGAACTACGAGCAGTACTTC,CASSLLGQNYEQYF,-,TRBD1,TRBJ2-7,TRBV5-1
TGTGCCAGCTCACCCGGGACTAGCGGATGGGAGCAGTACTTC,CASSPGTSGWEQYF,-,TRBD2,TRBJ2-7,TRBV18
TGTGCCAGCAGTTTATCGGGGGCGGGAGATACGCAGTATTTT,CASSLSGAGDTQYF,-,-,TRBJ2-3,TRBV27
TGCGCCAGCAGTGAAGGAATAGCGGGACGGCTGGGCTCCTACAATGAGCAGTTCTTC,CASSEGIAGRLGSYNEQFF,-,TRBD2,TRBJ2-1,TRBV10-1
TGTGCCAGCAGCCGATTGCCGACAGGGTCCCAGCCCCAGCATTTT,CASSRLPTGSQPQHF,once,TRBD1,TRBJ1-5,TRBV6-5
TGCGCCAGCAGCTTGGGGTTTGCAGGCACAGATACGCAGTATTTT,CASSLGFAGTDTQYF,-,-,TRBJ2-3,TRBV5-1
TGTGCCAGCAGCTTGGCCGGGCTGGGTCGGGGGGAAGAGACCCAGTACTTC,CASSLAGLGRGEETQYF,-,TRBD2,TRBJ2-5,TRBV5-5
TGTGCCAGCAGCTTATATCTTGGGAGAACAGCACAAGAGACCCAGTACTTC,CASSLYLGRTAQETQYF,-,-,TRBJ2-5,TRBV7-9
TGTGCCTGGAGTGTCCAAGGGGGCAATGAGCAGTTCTTC,CAWSVQGGNEQFF,-,-,TRBJ2-1,TRBV30
TGCGCCGCACGTCGTAGCGGAGAAGGAGACAATGAGCAGTTCTTC,CAARRSGEGDNEQFF,-,-,TRBJ2-1,TRBV10-2
TGTGCCAGCAGATTTAGAGAGGAAAAACTGTTTTTT,CASRFREEKLFF,-,-,TRBJ1-4,TRBV27
TGTGCCAGCAGCTTATGGGGACAGGGGCAGCCCCAGCATTTT,CASSLWGQGQPQHF,-,TRBD1,TRBJ1-5,TRBV11-2
TGTGCCACCAGTGATTTGGGGAGGGATGGGACAGATACGCAGTATTTT,CATSDLGRDGTDTQYF,-,TRBD2,TRBJ2-3,TRBV24-1
TGTGCCAGCAGCAAACTACAAGGCACCAAGAACACTGAAGCTTTCTTT,CASSKLQGTKNTEAFF,-,-,TRBJ1-1,TRBV7-9
TGTGCCTGGAGTGTACCAGGGAAGAGGCAGCCCCAGCATTTT,CAWSVPGKRQPQHF,-,-,TRBJ1-5,TRBV30
TGTGCCAGCAGTTTACGGGAGCCCCCCTACGAGCAGTACTTC,CASSLREPPYEQYF,-,-,TRBJ2-7,TRBV28
TGTGCCAGCAGTTTATTGCAGGGGAGCTATGGCTACACCTTC,CASSLLQGSYGYTF,few,-,TRBJ1-2,TRBV28
TGCGCCAGCAGCCAAGAAGCGGGAATGAACACTGAAGCTTTCTTT,CASSQEAGMNTEAFF,once,-,TRBJ1-1,TRBV4-1
TGTGCCAGCAGCCCCTCATTAGGAGGGAGGGCCTCATCACGACAGGATACGCAGTATTTT,CASSPSLGGRASSRQDTQYF,-,TRBD2,TRBJ2-3,TRBV5-4
TGTGCCAGCAGTTGGGGACTCGAGCAGTACTTC,CASSWGLEQYF,-,-,TRBJ2-7,TRBV5-4
TGTGCCAGCAGTTACTCGAGACTAGCGGGGGAGCAGTTCTTC,CASSYSRLAGEQFF,-,TRBD2,TRBJ2-1,TRBV6-6
TGCGCCAGCAGCCGGGGGGTTAGCGGAGGAGGATCAGATACGCAGTATTTT,CASSRGVSGGGSDTQYF,-,TRBD2,TRBJ2-3,TRBV5-1
TGTGCCAGCAGCGTAGTATCCGGGACTGGAAACACCATATATTTT,CASSVVSGTGNTIYF,-,-,TRBJ1-3,TRBV9
TGCGCCAGCAGCTCATGGACTAGCGGGACCGGGGAGCTGTTTTTT,CASSSWTSGTGELFF,-,TRBD2,TRBJ2-2,TRBV5-1
TGCGCCAGCAGCACGGGAGCTAGCGGGGGCAGGAAGACCCAGTACTTC,CASSTGASGGRKTQYF,-,TRBD2,TRBJ2-5,TRBV5-1
TGTGCCATCAGTCGTCGACAGGGGAGGGGAGTTGGCCAAGAGACCCAGTACTTC,CAISRRQGRGVGQETQYF,-,-,TRBJ2-5,TRBV10-3
TGTGCCAGTCCTGACAGGGGATCCTACGAGCAGTACTTC,CASPDRGSYEQYF,-,TRBD1,TRBJ2-7,TRBV19
TGTGCCAGCAGCGTTAGAAACACCATATATTTT,CASSVRNTIYF,-,-,TRBJ1-3,TRBV28